This entry lists 15 T cell receptor beta chains sequenced from one sample in a study of cytomegalovirus exposure and HLA in healthy donors. Only in-frame clones appear in the TCRdb table, and some are missing; sequencing was by immunoSEQ multiplex PCR. The profile shows 150,000 to 200,000 clones, 84% of them singletons. The sequencing sample was made of PBMCs. All receptors derive from a woman aged 25 to 39 in good health and CMV-seropositive.

The chain couples TRBV28 to TRBJ2-3; 7 bases match TRBD1. Trimming at V came to 2 bases and at J to 0 bases, leaving 2 bases not matched to a gene. This CDR3 is 15 amino acids long. The germline V gene has CDR1 MDHEN and CDR2 SYDVKM. Here the CDR3 DNA reads TGTGCCAGCAGTTTACAGGGGGTCAGCACAGATACGCAGTATTTT. Amino acids: CASSLQGVSTDTQYF.

The V gene is TRBV29-1, the J gene TRBJ2-5; the D is unclear. Trimming removed 3 bases from V and 1 base from J, with 12 bases in between. This CDR3 comprises 14 residues. Germline lookup yields CDR1 SQVTM and CDR2 ANQGSEA. CDR3: CSVEASFSQETQYF. CDR3 coding DNA: TGCAGCGTTGAGGCTTCGTTCAGCCAAGAGACCCAGTACTTC.

The V and J genes are TRBV14 and TRBJ1-1; D uncertain. CDR1 SGHDN and CDR2 FVKESK come from the germline V gene. V was pared by 1 base and J by 9 bases, with 6 bases between. The CDR3 extends over 11 amino acids. Written as DNA, the CDR3 is TGTGCCAGCAGCCAAGCGGTTCAAGCTTTCTTT. Residues: CASSQAVQAFF. The variable domain in full, with the rest retrieved from reference TRBV14 and TRBJ1-1, is EAGVTQFPSHSVIEKGQTVTLRCDPISGHDNLYWYRRVMGKEIKFLLHFVKESKQDESGMPNNRFLAERTGGTYSTLKVQPAELEDSGVYFCASSQAVQAFFGQGTRLTVV.

This clone occurred once. The genes are TRBV9 and TRBJ2-2; 9 bases are shared with TRBD1. The CDR3 sequence is 17 residues long. The trim removed 1 base at V and 0 bases at J, leaving 4 bases unmatched. The germline V gene encodes CDR1 SGDLS and CDR2 YYNGEE. In DNA, the CDR3 is TGTGCCAGCAGCGTACGAGACAGGGGGGCGAACACCGGGGAGCTGTTTTTT. This gives the protein CASSVRDRGANTGELFF.

The chain links TRBV27 to TRBJ2-1; D is perhaps TRBD2 (5 bases). Per the germline V gene, CDR1 is MNHEY and CDR2 is SMNVEV (reference sequence). The CDR3 loop spans 15 amino acids. V dropped 6 bases and J dropped 12 bases, with 24 bases sitting between them. The CDR3 sequence: CASSLGWTGNAGQFF. The CDR3 coding sequence is TGTGCCAGCAGCTTGGGATGGACTGGGAACGCAGGGCAGTTCTTC.

This chain joins TRBV4-1 and TRBJ2-7; 16 bases are a match to TRBD2. This CDR3 spans 19 amino acids. Trimming took 2 bases from V and 3 from J; bases not matched to a gene: 10. Per the germline V gene, CDR1 is MGHRA and CDR2 is YSYEKL. Here the CDR3 DNA reads TGCGCCAGCAGCCAAAATGCCGGGACTAGCGGGAGGGCCCGCTACGAGCAGTACTTC. It translates to CASSQNAGTSGRARYEQYF.

The rearrangement uses TRBV29-1 and TRBJ2-1; 7 nucleotides agree with TRBD1. Germline loops: CDR1 SQVTM, CDR2 ANQGSEA. The junction had 8 bases not matched to a gene; V was cut back by 7 bases and J by 2 bases. There are 14 residues in the CDR3. CDR3 sequence: CSGTGTVPYNEQFF. CDR3 nucleotides: TGCAGCGGAACCGGGACAGTGCCCTACAATGAGCAGTTCTTC.

The rearrangement links TRBV7-9 to TRBJ2-7; 8 bases line up with TRBD2. The CDR3 is made up of 16 amino acids. Germline CDR1 and CDR2: SEHNR and FQNEAQ (reference sequence). V shed 5 bases, J shed 5 bases, and the junction held 14 bases outside the gene matches. CDR3 in DNA: TGTGCCAGCAGCAACCGCAGAGGGACTAGTACGGACGAGCAGTACTTC. Protein product: CASSNRRGTSTDEQYF.

For the CDR3, the DNA is TGTGCCAGCAGTTTAACGGGGTATGGCTACACCTTC. It encodes CASSLTGYGYTF. The V gene is TRBV2, the J gene TRBJ1-2; D ambiguous. Deletions cut 5 bases from V and 5 bases from J, with 9 bases between. The CDR3 totals 12 residues. Looked up from germline, CDR1 is SNHLY and CDR2 is FYNNEI.

The chain has TRBV27 and TRBJ1-2, with 8 bases fitting TRBD1. V lost 6 bases, J lost 5 bases, and 8 bases stayed unmatched. The CDR3 runs to 14 residues. CDR1 and CDR2 (germline): MNHEY, SMNVEV (reference sequence). Here the CDR3 reads CASSTGGSGYGYTF. The DNA for the CDR3 is TGTGCCAGCAGCACAGGGGGTTCAGGGTATGGCTACACCTTC.

V is TRBV19 and J is TRBJ2-1; D gene ambiguous. The germline CDR1 and CDR2 sequences are LNHDA and SQIVND (reference sequence). This CDR3 is 15 amino acids long. Trimming removed 2 bases at V and 4 bases at J, with 12 bases between. This chain's CDR3 is CASSIPASRYNEQFF. CDR3 nucleotide sequence: TGTGCCAGTAGTATACCCGCGAGCAGGTACAATGAGCAGTTCTTC.

The table lists this clone with a count of one. This sample also contains other DNA sequences that code for the same CDR3. J is TRBJ2-2 and V is TRBV9; D might be TRBD1 (6 bases). The CDR3 is 13 amino acids. Trimming pared 3 bases from V and 4 bases from J, leaving 7 bases between. Germline V gives CDR1 SGDLS, CDR2 YYNGEE. CDR3 nucleotide sequence: TGTGCCAGCAGCGAAGGGGGCACCGGGGAGCTGTTTTTT. Translated: CASSEGGTGELFF.

V and J are TRBV19 and TRBJ1-1; 7 bases agree with TRBD1. J gave up 4 bases and V 8 bases, and 7 bases lay outside the gene matches. This CDR3 contains 13 residues. Germline assignment: CDR1 LNHDA and CDR2 SQIVND (reference sequence). In nucleotides, the CDR3 is TGTGCCAGTCGACAGGGAGGTGGCACTGAAGCTTTCTTT. Translating gives CASRQGGGTEAFF. The full variable domain, rest sourced from reference TRBV19 and TRBJ1-1, is DGGITQSPKYLFRKEGQNVTLSCEQNLNHDAMYWYRQDPGQGLRLIYYSQIVNDFQKGDIAEGYSVSREKKESFPLTVTSAQKNPTAFYLCASRQGGGTEAFFGQGTRLTVV.

The J gene is TRBJ2-1, the V gene TRBV7-2; maybe TRBD1 (5 bases). The CDR3 loop spans 13 amino acids. Germline CDR1 and CDR2: SGHTA and FQGNSA. The V end lost 5 bases, the J end lost 6 bases, and 11 bases lay between the germline ends. CDR3 sequence: CASSPGRINEQFF. CDR3 DNA sequence: TGTGCCAGCAGCCCAGGGCGAATCAATGAGCAGTTCTTC.

The chain carries TRBV5-1 and TRBJ1-4; 7 bases align to TRBD1. V was pared by 2 bases and J by 8 bases, with 6 bases of the junction left unmatched. CDR3 size: 14 residues. CDR1 and CDR2 (germline): SGHRS, YFSETQ. For the CDR3, the DNA is TGCGCCAGCAGCTTTGTCGAGGGGGCGGAAAAACTGTTTTTT. It translates to CASSFVEGAEKLFF.